This TCR beta chain was found in a study of T-cell memory formation after mild COVID-19. Study-wide context: Largely, the TCR clusters proved donor specific. Whole-study findings and limits: Second-wave clones peaking on day 37 lacked confirmed SARS-CoV-2 specificity.

This clonotype showed up just a few times. Its antigen is unidentified. Looked up from germline, CDR1 is SGHTA and CDR2 is FQGNSA. CDR3 length equals 20 residues. V shed 2 bases and J 1 base; nucleotides not matched to a gene: 14. After 5'RACE with constant-segment primers, TCR alpha and TCR beta cDNA libraries carrying sample barcodes and UMIs were obtained. TCRdb processed the 5' RACE reads anew with MiXCR; each CDR3 protein has one entry. The sample has hundreds of thousands of distinct CDR3 sequences, 20% seen once. The sequencing sample was made of PBMCs or a T cell subset sorted from them (not recorded which). The TCR was taken from an adult woman who had mild COVID-19 (a few samples of this study predate the infection). Cell type and time point are not known. The rearrangement joins TRBV7-2 to TRBJ2-4, with 10 positions matching TRBD2. CDR3 residues: CASSLNALASGRTAKNIQYF. The CDR3 DNA reads TGTGCCAGCAGCTTAAACGCCTTGGCTAGCGGGAGAACGGCCAAAAACATTCAGTACTTC.